Listed below are T cell receptor beta chains from one sample, sequenced in a study of chemoradiotherapy in HPV16-positive cancers. Repertoires were generated with immunoSEQ multiplex PCR, while TCRdb's copy carries only in-frame clones and drops some. This table holds tens of thousands of clones, roughly three quarters found once. The sample consisted of blood, taken from a patient who underwent chemoradiotherapy. The receptors were sampled from a human donor with HPV-associated anogenital cancer. CDR3s include the opening cysteine and the closing phenylalanine or tryptophan. The order of the fields is V gene, J gene, clone size, D gene, CDR3 protein, CDR3 DNA. D genes are given only for firm matches. Clone size is given for some rows only: seen once, a few or many times, or a class if the clone is expanded.

TRBV10-1	TRBJ2-5	NA	TRBD2	CASSDPLAGGPETQYF	TGCGCCAGCAGTGATCCACTAGCGGGGGGGCCGGAGACCCAGTACTTC
TRBV19	TRBJ2-7	once	NA	CASSIRGYEDEQYF	TGTGCCAGTAGTATCCGGGGTTACGAGGACGAGCAGTACTTC
TRBV27	TRBJ1-6	NA	NA	CASSPLGYNSPLHF	TGTGCCAGCAGTCCATTGGGTTATAATTCACCCCTCCACTTT
TRBV5-6	TRBJ2-2	once	TRBD1	CASSSVDRGPTGELFF	TGTGCCAGCAGCTCCGTTGACAGGGGCCCGACCGGGGAGCTGTTTTTT
TRBV5-1	TRBJ2-5	NA	NA	CASSLAGKKETQYF	TGCGCCAGCAGCTTGGCCGGGAAAAAAGAGACCCAGTACTTC
TRBV5-1	TRBJ2-7	NA	TRBD2	CASRAGTTDEQYF	TGCGCCAGCAGAGCGGGGACCACCGACGAGCAGTACTTC
TRBV12-5	TRBJ2-1	NA	NA	CASGPRSLSYNEQFF	TGTGCTAGTGGCCCTCGCAGCCTCTCCTACAATGAGCAGTTCTTC
TRBV5-1	TRBJ2-7	NA	NA	CASSLGTVSYEQYF	TGCGCCAGCAGCTTGGGGACAGTCTCCTACGAGCAGTACTTC
TRBV18	TRBJ2-3	NA	TRBD2	CASSPRRGMRSSTDTQYF	TGTGCCAGCTCACCACGGCGGGGGATGAGATCGAGCACAGATACGCAGTATTTT
TRBV29-1	TRBJ2-1	NA	NA	CSAQTQSGGEQFF	TGCAGCGCGCAGACGCAGTCAGGAGGTGAGCAGTTCTTC
TRBV6-5	TRBJ2-2	NA	NA	CASSEPYGELFF	TGTGCCAGCAGTGAACCGTACGGGGAGCTGTTTTTT
TRBV18	TRBJ1-2	NA	NA	CASSPQLEAWDYGYTF	TGTGCCAGCTCACCCCAACTTGAAGCGTGGGACTATGGCTACACCTTC
TRBV2	TRBJ1-1	NA	NA	CAKGGSLGTEAFF	TGTGCCAAGGGTGGGTCCCTCGGCACTGAAGCTTTCTTT
TRBV5-4	TRBJ2-7	NA	NA	CASSLEIASYEQYF	TGTGCCAGCAGCTTGGAAATAGCGTCCTACGAGCAGTACTTC
TRBV7-6	TRBJ2-7	NA	NA	CASSLFRGHSYEQYF	TGTGCCAGCAGTTTGTTTCGGGGCCACTCCTACGAGCAGTACTTC
TRBV19	TRBJ1-1	few	TRBD1	CASRDPLTGTMNTEAFF	TGTGCCAGCCGTGACCCCTTGACAGGGACCATGAACACTGAAGCTTTCTTT
TRBV7-8	TRBJ1-1	NA	NA	CASSLAVLRGTEAFF	TGTGCCAGCAGCTTAGCGGTCCTGAGGGGCACTGAAGCTTTCTTT
TRBV5-1	TRBJ1-1	NA	NA	CASSFDRPNTEAFF	TGCGCCAGCAGCTTTGACAGACCGAACACTGAAGCTTTCTTT
TRBV7-9	TRBJ2-7	once	TRBD1	CASSSPGQGSYEQYF	TGTGCCAGCAGCTCTCCGGGACAGGGTTCCTACGAGCAGTACTTC
TRBV11-2	TRBJ2-7	NA	TRBD1	CASSASGTGDSYEQYF	TGTGCCAGCAGCGCCTCCGGCACAGGGGACTCCTACGAGCAGTACTTC
TRBV29-1	TRBJ1-1	NA	NA	CSLRGEGTEAFF	TGCAGCTTACGAGGGGAGGGGACTGAAGCTTTCTTT
TRBV5-1	TRBJ2-5	NA	NA	CASSLEVSPETQYF	TGCGCCAGCAGCTTGGAGGTTAGCCCAGAGACCCAGTACTTC
TRBV10-2	TRBJ1-1	NA	NA	CASSGTTGPTEAFF	TGCGCCAGCAGTGGTACGACAGGACCTACTGAAGCTTTCTTT
TRBV12-5	TRBJ2-7	NA	NA	CASGLPDRSYEQYF	TGTGCTAGTGGTTTGCCCGACAGGAGCTACGAGCAGTACTTC
TRBV27	TRBJ2-7	NA	NA	CASSLLRGGDYEQYF	TGTGCCAGCAGTCTCCTCAGGGGAGGGGACTACGAGCAGTACTTC
TRBV2	TRBJ1-3	NA	NA	CASSTSRILGGNTIYF	TGTGCCAGCAGCACGTCCAGGATCCTGGGGGGAAACACCATATATTTT
TRBV6-5	TRBJ1-2	NA	NA	CASSYSPGFDGYTF	TGTGCCAGCAGTTACTCCCCCGGGTTCGATGGCTACACCTTC
TRBV5-1	TRBJ1-5	NA	NA	CASSLAGQGNQPQHF	TGCGCCAGCAGCTTGGCCGGGCAGGGGAATCAGCCCCAGCATTTT
TRBV29-1	TRBJ2-3	NA	NA	CSVVTGTDTQYF	TGCAGCGTTGTTACAGGCACAGATACGCAGTATTTT
TRBV5-4	TRBJ2-7	NA	NA	CASSPGGGGNEQYF	TGTGCCAGCAGCCCGGGAGGAGGGGGCAACGAGCAGTACTTC
TRBV9	TRBJ2-7	medium-sized	TRBD2	CASSEGGEATYEQYF	TGTGCCAGCAGCGAGGGAGGGGAGGCTACCTACGAGCAGTACTTC
TRBV9	TRBJ1-1	NA	NA	CASSARALNTEAFF	TGTGCCAGCAGCGCCAGGGCCTTGAACACTGAAGCTTTCTTT
TRBV6-1	TRBJ2-5	NA	NA	CASQPGAGQETQYF	TGTGCCAGCCAACCAGGGGCTGGCCAAGAGACCCAGTACTTC
TRBV5-1	TRBJ1-4	once	NA	CASSPGTGLPNEKLFF	TGCGCCAGCAGCCCAGGGACCGGCCTCCCTAATGAAAAACTGTTTTTT
TRBV5-5	TRBJ1-2	NA	NA	CASSLAYGQSYGYTF	TGTGCCAGCAGCTTGGCTTATGGACAGTCCTATGGCTACACCTTC
TRBV27	TRBJ1-1	NA	NA	CASSSGGRAGTEAFF	TGTGCCAGCAGTTCAGGAGGGAGAGCAGGCACTGAAGCTTTCTTT
TRBV7-2	TRBJ2-3	once	TRBD2	CASSLVKAGGYTQYF	TGTGCCAGCAGCTTAGTAAAGGCGGGGGGGTATACGCAGTATTTT
TRBV5-1	TRBJ1-1	few	NA	CASSSDTRNTEAFF	TGCGCCAGCAGCTCGGACACCCGGAACACTGAAGCTTTCTTT
TRBV6-5	TRBJ1-2	few	NA	CASSVGPREGYTF	TGTGCCAGCAGTGTCGGACCCCGGGAAGGCTACACCTTC
TRBV7-2	TRBJ2-5	NA	TRBD1	CAGGQGSSTQYF	TGTGCCGGAGGACAGGGCTCTTCGACCCAGTACTTC
TRBV6-6	TRBJ1-2	NA	NA	CAGYRELGYTF	TGTGCCGGCTACAGAGAACTTGGCTACACCTTC
TRBV4-3	TRBJ1-2	NA	NA	CASSQEGRGNYGYTF	TGCGCCAGCAGCCAAGAGGGGCGGGGGAACTATGGCTACACCTTC
TRBV7-3	TRBJ2-2	NA	NA	CASSPGVTGELFF	TGTGCCAGCAGCCCGGGAGTCACCGGGGAGCTGTTTTTT
TRBV5-1	TRBJ2-1	NA	NA	CASSLRGGHEQFF	TGCGCCAGCAGCTTACGGGGAGGTCATGAGCAGTTCTTC
TRBV7-2	TRBJ1-1	NA	TRBD1	CASSVGQGSTEAFF	TGTGCCAGCAGCGTAGGACAGGGTAGCACTGAAGCTTTCTTT
TRBV13	TRBJ2-5	NA	TRBD1	CASSFRGQETQYF	TGTGCCAGCAGCTTCAGGGGGCAAGAGACCCAGTACTTC
TRBV6-5	TRBJ2-7	NA	NA	CASSSRVGEQYF	TGTGCCAGCTCCTCTCGGGTGGGCGAGCAGTACTTC
TRBV6-5	TRBJ2-7	large	TRBD1	CASSYLPGGSDEQYF	TGTGCCAGCAGTTACTTGCCAGGGGGAAGCGACGAGCAGTACTTC
TRBV5-1	TRBJ2-5	NA	NA	CASSMQETQYF	TGCGCCAGCAGCATGCAAGAGACCCAGTACTTC
TRBV5-6	TRBJ2-3	NA	TRBD2	CASSLRTSGGFSTDTQYF	TGTGCCAGCAGCTTGAGAACTAGCGGGGGGTTTAGCACAGATACGCAGTATTTT
TRBV30	TRBJ1-1	NA	NA	CAWGRVNTEAFF	TGTGCCTGGGGAAGAGTGAACACTGAAGCTTTCTTT
TRBV7-9	TRBJ2-6	once	NA	CASSLGITGYYSGANVLTF	TGTGCCAGCAGCTTAGGTATAACGGGGTACTACTCTGGGGCCAACGTCCTGACTTTC
TRBV2	TRBJ2-5	NA	NA	CASTTRETQYF	TGTGCCAGCACCACGAGAGAGACCCAGTACTTC
TRBV7-9	TRBJ2-3	NA	TRBD2	CASSFPGLAGGSTDTQYF	TGTGCCAGCAGTTTTCCGGGACTAGCGGGGGGAAGCACAGATACGCAGTATTTT
TRBV5-1	TRBJ2-7	NA	NA	CASSLGGDGDEQYF	TGCGCCAGCAGCTTGGGGGGAGATGGCGACGAGCAGTACTTC
TRBV5-1	TRBJ1-1	NA	NA	CASSVDRSNTEAFF	TGCGCCAGCAGCGTCGACAGGTCCAACACTGAAGCTTTCTTT
TRBV7-3	TRBJ2-7	NA	NA	CASSSSPGPVSEQYF	TGTGCCAGCAGCTCCTCGCCGGGACCTGTGTCTGAGCAGTACTTC